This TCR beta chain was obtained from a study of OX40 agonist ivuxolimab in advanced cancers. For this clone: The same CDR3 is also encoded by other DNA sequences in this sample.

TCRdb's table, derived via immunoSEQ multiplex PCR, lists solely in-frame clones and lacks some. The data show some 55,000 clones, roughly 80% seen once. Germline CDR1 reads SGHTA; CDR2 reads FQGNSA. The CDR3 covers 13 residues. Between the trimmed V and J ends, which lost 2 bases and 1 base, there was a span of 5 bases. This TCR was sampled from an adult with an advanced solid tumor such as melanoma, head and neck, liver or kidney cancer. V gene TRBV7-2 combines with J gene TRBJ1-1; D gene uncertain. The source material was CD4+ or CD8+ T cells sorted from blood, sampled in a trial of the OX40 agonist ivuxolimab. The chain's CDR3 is CASSLRANTEAFF. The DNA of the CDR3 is TGTGCCAGCAGCTTACGAGCGAACACTGAAGCTTTCTTT.